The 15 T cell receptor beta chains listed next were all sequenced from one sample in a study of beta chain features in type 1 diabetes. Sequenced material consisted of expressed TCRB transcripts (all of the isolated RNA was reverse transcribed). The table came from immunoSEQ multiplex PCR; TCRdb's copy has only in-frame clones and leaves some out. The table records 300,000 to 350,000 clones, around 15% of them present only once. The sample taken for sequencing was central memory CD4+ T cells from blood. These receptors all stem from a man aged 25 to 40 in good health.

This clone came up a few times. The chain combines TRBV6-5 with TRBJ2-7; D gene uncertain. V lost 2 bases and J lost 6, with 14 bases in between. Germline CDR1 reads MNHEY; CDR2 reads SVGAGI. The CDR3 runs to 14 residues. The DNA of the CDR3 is TGTGCCAGCAGTTACACCCGCAGGTCCCTCGAGCAGTACGTC. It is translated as CASSYTRRSLEQYV.

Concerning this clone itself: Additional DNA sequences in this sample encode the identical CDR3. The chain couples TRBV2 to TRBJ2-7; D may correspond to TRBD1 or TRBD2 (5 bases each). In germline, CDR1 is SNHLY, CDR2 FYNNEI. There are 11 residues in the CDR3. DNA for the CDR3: TGCGCCAGCAGTGTTCGGGGACCGCAGTACGTC. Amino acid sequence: CASSVRGPQYV.

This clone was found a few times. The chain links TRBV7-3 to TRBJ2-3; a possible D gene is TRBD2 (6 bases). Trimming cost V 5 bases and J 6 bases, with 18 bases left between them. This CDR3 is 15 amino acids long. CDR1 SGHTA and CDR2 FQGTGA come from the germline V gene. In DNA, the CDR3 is TGTGCCAGCAGCCGCGGGGTAGTCCTAGTTGATACGCAGTATTTT. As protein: CASSRGVVLVDTQYF.

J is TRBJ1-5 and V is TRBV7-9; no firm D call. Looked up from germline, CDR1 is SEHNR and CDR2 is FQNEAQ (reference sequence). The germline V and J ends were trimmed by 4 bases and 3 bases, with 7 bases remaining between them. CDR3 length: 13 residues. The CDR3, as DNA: TGTGCCAGCAGCTCCATGGACAATCAGCCCCAGCATTTT. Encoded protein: CASSSMDNQPQHF.

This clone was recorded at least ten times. CDR3 residues: CASSSQMVKNIQYF. DNA of the CDR3: TGTGCCAGTAGTTCCCAAATGGTGAAAAACATTCAGTACTTC. V is TRBV19 and J is TRBJ2-4; D is unclear. Deletions cut 5 bases from V and 4 bases from J, with 12 bases between. Germline V gene data show CDR1 as LNHDA and CDR2 as SQIVND (reference sequence). This CDR3 is built from 14 residues.

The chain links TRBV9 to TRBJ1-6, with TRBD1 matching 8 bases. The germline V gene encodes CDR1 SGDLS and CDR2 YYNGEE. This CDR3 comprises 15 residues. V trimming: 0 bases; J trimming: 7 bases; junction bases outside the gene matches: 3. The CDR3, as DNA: TGTGCCAGCAGCGTAGACTGGACAGGGAATTCACCCCTCCACTTT. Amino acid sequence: CASSVDWTGNSPLHF.

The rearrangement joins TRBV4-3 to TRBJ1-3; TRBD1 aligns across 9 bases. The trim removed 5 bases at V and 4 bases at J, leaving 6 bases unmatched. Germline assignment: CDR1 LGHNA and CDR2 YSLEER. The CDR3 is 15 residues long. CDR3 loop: CASSDTGTGGNTIYF. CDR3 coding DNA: TGCGCCAGCAGCGATACCGGGACAGGGGGAAACACCATATATTTT.

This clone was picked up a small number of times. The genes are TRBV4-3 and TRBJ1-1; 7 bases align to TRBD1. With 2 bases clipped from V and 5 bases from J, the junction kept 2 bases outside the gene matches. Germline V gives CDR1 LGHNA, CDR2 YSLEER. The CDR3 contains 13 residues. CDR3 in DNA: TGCGCCAGCAGCCAACAACAGGGGACTGAAGCTTTCTTT. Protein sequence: CASSQQQGTEAFF.

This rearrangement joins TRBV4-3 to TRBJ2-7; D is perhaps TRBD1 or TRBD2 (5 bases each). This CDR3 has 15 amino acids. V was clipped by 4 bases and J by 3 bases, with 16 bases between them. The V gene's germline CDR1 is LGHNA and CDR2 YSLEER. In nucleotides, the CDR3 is TGCGCCAGCAGCCCAACCCCAGAGGGGCGCTACGAGCAGTACTTC. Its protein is CASSPTPEGRYEQYF.

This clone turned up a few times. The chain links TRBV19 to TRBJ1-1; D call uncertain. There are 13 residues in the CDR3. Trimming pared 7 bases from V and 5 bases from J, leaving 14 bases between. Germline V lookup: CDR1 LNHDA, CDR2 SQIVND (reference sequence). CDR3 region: CASTLRKGTEAFF. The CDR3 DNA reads TGTGCCAGTACCCTTAGGAAGGGAACTGAAGCTTTCTTT.

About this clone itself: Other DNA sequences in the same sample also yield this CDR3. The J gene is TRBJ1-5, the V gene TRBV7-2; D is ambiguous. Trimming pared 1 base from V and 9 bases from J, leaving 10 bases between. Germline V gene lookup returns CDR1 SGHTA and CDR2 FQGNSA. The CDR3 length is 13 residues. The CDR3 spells CASSLEGGRPQHF. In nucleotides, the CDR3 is TGTGCCAGCAGCTTAGAAGGAGGGAGGCCCCAGCATTTT.

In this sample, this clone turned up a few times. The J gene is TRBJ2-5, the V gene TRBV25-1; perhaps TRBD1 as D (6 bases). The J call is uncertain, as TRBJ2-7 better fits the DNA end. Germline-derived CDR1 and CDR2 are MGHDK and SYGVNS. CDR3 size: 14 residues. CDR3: CASSVQARGHEQYF. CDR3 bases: TGTGCCAGCAGTGTCCAGGCCAGGGGCCACGAGCAGTACTTC.

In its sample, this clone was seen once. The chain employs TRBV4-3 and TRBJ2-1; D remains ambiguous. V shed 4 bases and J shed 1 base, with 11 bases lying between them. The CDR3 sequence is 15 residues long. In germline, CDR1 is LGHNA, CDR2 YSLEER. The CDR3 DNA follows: TGCGCCAGCAGCCCTGCCGTCGGGTCCTACAATGAGCAGTTCTTC. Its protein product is CASSPAVGSYNEQFF.

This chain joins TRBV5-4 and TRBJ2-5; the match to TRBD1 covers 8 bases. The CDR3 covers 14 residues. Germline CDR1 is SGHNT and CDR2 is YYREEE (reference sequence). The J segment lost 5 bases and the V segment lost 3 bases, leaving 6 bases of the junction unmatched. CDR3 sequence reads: CASSSPGGEETQYF. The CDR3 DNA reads TGTGCCAGCAGCTCTCCAGGGGGCGAGGAGACCCAGTACTTC.

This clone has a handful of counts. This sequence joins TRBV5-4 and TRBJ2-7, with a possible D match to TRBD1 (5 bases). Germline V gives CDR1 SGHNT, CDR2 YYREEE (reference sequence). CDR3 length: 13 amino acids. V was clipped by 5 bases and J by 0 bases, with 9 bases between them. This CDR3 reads CASRGASSYEQYF. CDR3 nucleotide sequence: TGTGCCAGCAGAGGGGCTAGCTCCTACGAGCAGTACTTC.